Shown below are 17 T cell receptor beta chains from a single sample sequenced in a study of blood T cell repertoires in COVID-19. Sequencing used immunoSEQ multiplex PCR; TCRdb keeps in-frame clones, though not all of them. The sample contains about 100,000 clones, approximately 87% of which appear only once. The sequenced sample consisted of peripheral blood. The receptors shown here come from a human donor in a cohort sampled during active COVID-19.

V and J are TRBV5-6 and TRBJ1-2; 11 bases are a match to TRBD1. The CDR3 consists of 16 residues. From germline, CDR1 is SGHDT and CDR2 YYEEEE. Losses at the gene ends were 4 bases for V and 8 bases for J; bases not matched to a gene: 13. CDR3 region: CASSPWDRGRFGGYTF. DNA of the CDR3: TGTGCCAGCAGCCCGTGGGACAGGGGGAGATTTGGCGGCTACACCTTC.

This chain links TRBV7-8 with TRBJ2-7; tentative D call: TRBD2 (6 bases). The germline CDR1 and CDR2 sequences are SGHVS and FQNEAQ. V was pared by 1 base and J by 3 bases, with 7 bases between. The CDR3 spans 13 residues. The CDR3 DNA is TGTGCCAGCAGCTTAGGCGGGAACTACGAGCAGTACTTC. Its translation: CASSLGGNYEQYF.

CDR3 protein: CSANQGETQYF. CDR3 coding DNA: TGCAGTGCTAATCAGGGGGAGACCCAGTACTTC. The chain is built from TRBV20-1 and TRBJ2-5; TRBD1 is a possible D gene (6 bases). The CDR3 length is 11 residues. Germline assignment: CDR1 DFQATT and CDR2 SNEGSKA (reference sequence). Between the trimmed V and J ends, which lost 4 bases and 5 bases, there was a span of 8 bases.

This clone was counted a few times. The CDR3 coding sequence is TGTGCCAGCAGCTTGGGGGGGAGTGGAAAACTGTTTTTT. Translated: CASSLGGSGKLFF. V gene TRBV7-2 combines with J gene TRBJ1-4; tentative D call: TRBD1 (5 bases). Germline CDR1 SGHTA, CDR2 FQGNSA. The V and J ends lost 3 bases and 10 bases respectively, with 12 bases between them. This CDR3 contains 13 residues.

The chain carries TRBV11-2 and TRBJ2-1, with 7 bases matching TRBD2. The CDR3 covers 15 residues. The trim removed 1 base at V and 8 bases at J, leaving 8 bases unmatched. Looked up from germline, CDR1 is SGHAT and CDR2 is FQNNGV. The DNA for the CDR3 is TGTGCCAGCAGCTTAGCGTCTAGCGGTGAGTATGAGCAGTTCTTC. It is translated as CASSLASSGEYEQFF.

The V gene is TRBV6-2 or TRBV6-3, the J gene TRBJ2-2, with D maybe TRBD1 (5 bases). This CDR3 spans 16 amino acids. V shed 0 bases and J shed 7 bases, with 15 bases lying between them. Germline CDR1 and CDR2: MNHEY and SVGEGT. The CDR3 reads CASSYSSVRAVGELFF. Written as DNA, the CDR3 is TGTGCCAGCAGTTACTCTTCAGTCAGGGCCGTCGGGGAGCTGTTTTTT.

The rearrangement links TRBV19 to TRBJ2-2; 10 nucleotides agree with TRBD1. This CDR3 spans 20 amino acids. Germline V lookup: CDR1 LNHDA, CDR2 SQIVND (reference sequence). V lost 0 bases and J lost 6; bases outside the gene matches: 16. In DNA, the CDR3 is TGTGCCAGTAGTATAGATAGGCTTTTGGGACAGGGGAAAGGCGCCGGGGAGCTGTTTTTT. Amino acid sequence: CASSIDRLLGQGKGAGELFF.

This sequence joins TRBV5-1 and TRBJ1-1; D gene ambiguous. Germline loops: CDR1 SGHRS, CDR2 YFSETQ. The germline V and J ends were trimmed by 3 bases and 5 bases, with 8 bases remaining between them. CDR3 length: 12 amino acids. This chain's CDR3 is CASSYRGTEAFF. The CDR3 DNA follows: TGCGCCAGCAGCTATCGGGGAACTGAAGCTTTCTTT.

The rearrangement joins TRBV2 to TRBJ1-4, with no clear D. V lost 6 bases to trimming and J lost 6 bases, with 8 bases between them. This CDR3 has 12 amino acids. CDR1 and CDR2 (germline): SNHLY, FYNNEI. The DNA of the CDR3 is TGTGCCAGCAGGCGGGTAGATGAAAAACTGTTTTTT. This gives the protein CASRRVDEKLFF.

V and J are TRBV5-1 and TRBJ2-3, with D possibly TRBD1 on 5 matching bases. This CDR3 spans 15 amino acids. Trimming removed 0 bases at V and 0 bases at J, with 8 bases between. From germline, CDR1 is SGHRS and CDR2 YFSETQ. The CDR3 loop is CASSLDRGSTDTQYF. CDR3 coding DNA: TGCGCCAGCAGCTTGGATAGGGGAAGCACAGATACGCAGTATTTT.

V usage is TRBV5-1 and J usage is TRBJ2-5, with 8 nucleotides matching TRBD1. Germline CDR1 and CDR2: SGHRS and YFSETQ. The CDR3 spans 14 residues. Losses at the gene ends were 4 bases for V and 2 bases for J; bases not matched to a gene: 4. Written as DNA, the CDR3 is TGCGCCAGCAGCGGCGGACAGGGACAAGAGACCCAGTACTTC. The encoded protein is CASSGGQGQETQYF.

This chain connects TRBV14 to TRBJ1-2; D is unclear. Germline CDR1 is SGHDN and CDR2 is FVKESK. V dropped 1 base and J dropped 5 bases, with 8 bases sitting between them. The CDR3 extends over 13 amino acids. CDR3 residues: CASSQVYSYGYTF. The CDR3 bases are TGTGCCAGCAGCCAAGTGTACAGTTATGGCTACACCTTC. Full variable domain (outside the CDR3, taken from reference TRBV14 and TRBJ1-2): EAGVTQFPSHSVIEKGQTVTLRCDPISGHDNLYWYRRVMGKEIKFLLHFVKESKQDESGMPNNRFLAERTGGTYSTLKVQPAELEDSGVYFCASSQVYSYGYTFGSGTRLTVV.

The CDR3, as DNA: TGTGCCAGCAAAGACGGGGGGGCCATCTACAATGAGCAGTTCTTC. Amino acids: CASKDGGAIYNEQFF. This chain uses TRBV6-5 with TRBJ2-1, with 8 bases fitting TRBD2. V lost 7 bases to trimming and J lost 3 bases; unmatched junction nucleotides: 8. The CDR3 runs 15 residues. Per germline, CDR1 MNHEY and CDR2 SVGAGI.

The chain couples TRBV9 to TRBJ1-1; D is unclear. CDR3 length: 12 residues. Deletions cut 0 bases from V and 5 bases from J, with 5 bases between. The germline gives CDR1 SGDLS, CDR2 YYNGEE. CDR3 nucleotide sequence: TGTGCCAGCAGCGTAGCGGAGACTGAAGCTTTCTTT. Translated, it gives CASSVAETEAFF.

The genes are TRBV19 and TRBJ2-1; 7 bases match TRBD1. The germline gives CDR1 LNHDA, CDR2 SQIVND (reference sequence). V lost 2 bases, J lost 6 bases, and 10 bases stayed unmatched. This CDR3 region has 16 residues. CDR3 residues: CASSISVGDRVNEQFF. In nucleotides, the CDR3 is TGTGCCAGTAGTATATCAGTAGGAGACAGGGTCAATGAGCAGTTCTTC.

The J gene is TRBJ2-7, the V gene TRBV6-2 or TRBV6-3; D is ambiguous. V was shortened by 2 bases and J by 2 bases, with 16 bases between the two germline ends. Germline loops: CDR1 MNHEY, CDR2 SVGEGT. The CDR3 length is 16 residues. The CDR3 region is CASSYGLQLPTYEQYF. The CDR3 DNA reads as TGTGCCAGCAGTTACGGTCTCCAACTACCCACCTACGAGCAGTACTTC.

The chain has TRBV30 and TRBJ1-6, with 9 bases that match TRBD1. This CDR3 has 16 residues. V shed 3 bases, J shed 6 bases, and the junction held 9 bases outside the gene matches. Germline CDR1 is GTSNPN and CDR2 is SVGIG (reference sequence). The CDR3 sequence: CAWRYRGRSLNSPLHF. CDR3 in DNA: TGTGCCTGGAGGTACAGGGGGCGCTCCCTTAATTCACCCCTCCACTTT.